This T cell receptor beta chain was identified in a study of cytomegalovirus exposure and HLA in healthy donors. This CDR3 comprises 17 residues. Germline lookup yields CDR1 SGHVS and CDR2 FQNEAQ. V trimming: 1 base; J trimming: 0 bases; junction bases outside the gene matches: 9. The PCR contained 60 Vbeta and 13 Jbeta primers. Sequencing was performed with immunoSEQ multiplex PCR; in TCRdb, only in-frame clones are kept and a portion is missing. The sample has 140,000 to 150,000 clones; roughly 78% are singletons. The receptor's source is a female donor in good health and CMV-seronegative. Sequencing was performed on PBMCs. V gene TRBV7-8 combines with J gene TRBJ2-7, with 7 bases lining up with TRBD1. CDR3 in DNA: TGTGCCAGCAGCTTAGGGGACAGCACCTTAAGCTCCTACGAGCAGTACTTC. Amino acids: CASSLGDSTLSSYEQYF.